This T cell receptor beta chain was documented in a study of blood T cell repertoires in COVID-19. With 6 bases clipped from V and 5 bases from J, the junction kept 3 bases outside the gene matches. The CDR3 covers 13 residues. The V gene's germline CDR1 is MNHEY and CDR2 SVGAGI. The study recruited people aged 18 to 89 years across under 25 US areas. Donors in Cohort 3 counted as recovered after two negative PCRs, clearance, or symptom resolution. As processed by the authors: Estimation of nucleated cell counts was performed using reference gene primer amplification. Only in-frame clones appear in the TCRdb table, and some are missing; sequencing was by immunoSEQ multiplex PCR. V and J calls and clone size are copied from that table; D and trimming were computed from the DNA. The top ten clones hold over 2% of a sample with approximately 310,000 clones, approximately 85% of them seen once.

Sequencing was carried out using PBMCs or T cells enriched from blood (not recorded which). This sequence originates from a man younger than 40 who had recovered from COVID-19. The rearrangement links TRBV6-5 to TRBJ1-5, with 8 bases that match TRBD1. CDR3 residues: CASSDRGDQPQHF. CDR3 coding DNA: TGTGCCAGCAGCGACAGGGGTGATCAGCCCCAGCATTTT.